This is a list of T cell receptor beta chains from one sample in a study of T cell repertoires in cytomegalovirus infection. MiXCR, applied by TCRdb to the reads, yields one record per CDR3 protein. The table records fewer than 65,000 distinct CDR3 sequences, about a fifth of them present only once. Antigens of these TCRs are unknown. Sequenced here: CD8+ T cells from cultured PBMCs, sampled from culture after CMV antigen stimulation. The receptors stem from a human donor in good health (CMV status not recorded). Some clones in this sample may be carry-over from other donors' samples. Each CDR3 is given with its conserved first and last residue. A D gene is named only where the DNA matches it firmly. The listing skips clone size in some rows; elsewhere it reads once, few, many or a size class.

. TRBJ2-7 few TRBV12-3/TRBV12-4 CASSKQTSYEQYF TGTGCCAGCAGCAAACAGACTTCCTACGAGCAGTACTTC
. TRBJ2-1 . TRBV25-1 CASRDGAGEQFF TGTGCCAGCAGGGACGGGGCTGGTGAGCAGTTCTTC
TRBD1 TRBJ1-1 few TRBV19 CASSIGRGNVNTEAFF TGTGCCAGTAGTATAGGCAGGGGGAACGTGAACACTGAAGCTTTCTTT
. TRBJ2-1 few TRBV7-9 CASSLGSGDNEQFF TGTGCCAGCAGCTTAGGATCGGGAGACAATGAGCAGTTCTTC
. TRBJ2-1 . TRBV15 CATSRAPRNEQFF TGTGCCACCAGCAGGGCTCCGAGGAATGAGCAGTTCTTC
TRBD2 TRBJ2-1 . TRBV7-9 CASSSRTGLETHEQFF TGTGCCAGCAGCTCCCGCACAGGACTAGAAACTCATGAGCAGTTCTTC
TRBD2 TRBJ2-3 few TRBV7-8 CASSFGLAGDRTQYF TGTGCCAGCAGCTTCGGACTAGCGGGAGATAGGACGCAGTATTTT
. TRBJ2-5 many TRBV6-1 CASSPQEGIAFQETQYF TGTGCCAGCAGCCCACAGGAGGGAATCGCCTTCCAAGAGACCCAGTACTTC
. TRBJ1-1 few TRBV6-1 CASTAGLNTEAFF TGTGCCAGTACCGCCGGGCTGAACACTGAAGCTTTCTTT
. TRBJ2-1 few TRBV7-9 CASSLEGGGSYNEQFF TGTGCCAGCAGCTTAGAGGGTGGGGGGTCCTACAATGAGCAGTTCTTC
. TRBJ2-3 . TRBV7-4 CASSRDLDTQYF TGTGCCAGCAGCAGGGACCTTGATACGCAGTATTTT
TRBD1 TRBJ1-4 . TRBV7-2 CASSGGTGEAGKLFF TGTGCCAGCAGCGGGGGGACAGGGGAGGCAGGAAAACTGTTTTTT
. TRBJ1-2 few TRBV29-1 CSVESDGNVYYGYTF TGCAGCGTTGAATCGGACGGGAATGTCTACTATGGCTACACCTTC
. TRBJ2-7 . TRBV11-2 CASSLRSPLRERLYEQYF TGTGCCAGCAGCTTACGGTCCCCACTCCGCGAGCGGCTCTACGAGCAGTACTTC
. TRBJ2-5 few TRBV6-6 CASRPGPLETQYF TGTGCCAGCAGGCCGGGACCGCTCGAGACCCAGTACTTC
. TRBJ2-2 few TRBV7-9 CASRGPERFGELFF TGTGCCAGCAGAGGTCCCGAGAGGTTCGGGGAGCTGTTTTTT
TRBD1 TRBJ2-2 few TRBV20-1 CSARDRTGINTGELFF TGCAGTGCTAGAGACCGGACAGGGATAAACACCGGGGAGCTGTTTTTT
. TRBJ2-5 . TRBV7-2 CASSLARELGQETQYF TGTGCCAGCAGCTTAGCGAGGGAACTAGGTCAAGAGACCCAGTACTTC
TRBD1 TRBJ2-1 few TRBV6-5 CASSHDRDQFF TGTGCCAGCAGTCACGACAGGGATCAGTTCTTC
. TRBJ2-7 . TRBV7-2 CASSLEASVSYEQYF TGTGCCAGCAGCTTAGAAGCTAGCGTCTCCTACGAGCAGTACTTC
. TRBJ2-7 . TRBV6-2/TRBV6-3 CASSLAVHEQYF TGTGCCAGCAGCCTAGCAGTCCACGAGCAGTACTTC
. TRBJ1-5 . TRBV6-1 CASSEGAKSQPQHF TGTGCCAGCAGTGAGGGGGCTAAAAGTCAGCCCCAGCATTTT
. TRBJ1-1 few TRBV5-1 CASSLTGGGNTEAFF TGCGCCAGCAGCTTGACCGGAGGGGGGAACACTGAAGCTTTCTTT
TRBD2 TRBJ2-3 many TRBV11-3 CASSSGLVGDTQYF TGTGCCAGCAGCTCCGGACTAGTTGGAGATACGCAGTATTTT
TRBD2 TRBJ2-7 . TRBV19 CASSIRTSGGYEQYF TGTGCCAGTAGTATCCGGACTAGCGGGGGCTACGAGCAGTACTTC
. TRBJ1-2 . TRBV7-9 CASSLQGGYTF TGTGCCAGCAGCTTACAAGGTGGCTACACCTTC
TRBD1 TRBJ1-1 . TRBV25-1 CDSSGNRGLGFEAFF TGTGACAGCAGCGGCAACAGGGGGCTCGGGTTTGAAGCTTTCTTT
. TRBJ2-1 few TRBV6-2/TRBV6-3 CASSYSWEQFF TGTGCCAGCAGTTACTCTTGGGAGCAGTTCTTC
TRBD1 TRBJ1-2 few TRBV10-2 CASSSDRGHTDTF TGCGCCAGCAGTTCGGACAGGGGGCATACTGACACCTTC
. TRBJ2-2 . TRBV7-2 CASNPDGGSTGELFF TGTGCCAGCAACCCGGACGGGGGTAGCACCGGGGAGCTGTTTTTT
. TRBJ2-1 many TRBV5-4 CASSFGVAFNEQFF TGTGCCAGCAGCTTCGGGGTCGCTTTCAATGAGCAGTTCTTC
TRBD2 TRBJ2-1 . TRBV15 CATSRTSGTYNEQFF TGTGCCACCAGCAGGACTAGCGGGACCTACAATGAGCAGTTCTTC
. TRBJ2-3 . TRBV7-9 CASSLLYDTDTQYF TGTGCCAGCAGCTTATTGTACGACACAGATACGCAGTATTTT
. TRBJ2-1 few TRBV7-2 CASSLAGDLFF TGTGCCAGCAGCTTAGCGGGAGATTTGTTCTTC
. TRBJ2-7 once TRBV7-6 CASSWTETYEQYF TGTGCCAGCAGCTGGACAGAAACCTACGAGCAGTACTTC
TRBD1 TRBJ2-5 . TRBV11-1 CASSLGSRDRGETQYF TGTGCCAGCAGCTTAGGGTCCCGGGACAGGGGCGAGACCCAGTACTTC
. TRBJ2-7 . TRBV7-2 CASSLSIALTYEQYF TGTGCCAGCAGCTTAAGCATAGCTCTTACCTACGAGCAGTACTTC
. TRBJ2-2 . TRBV6-2/TRBV6-3 CASSRDPSRTGELFF TGTGCCAGCAGCCGGGACCCCTCGAGGACCGGGGAGCTGTTTTTT
. TRBJ2-7 many TRBV27 CASSPSPSLAEQYF TGTGCCAGCAGTCCCTCCCCCTCTCTCGCCGAGCAGTACTTC
. TRBJ2-7 . TRBV7-9 CASSWGAGEQYF TGTGCCAGCAGTTGGGGGGCTGGGGAGCAGTACTTC
. TRBJ2-1 few TRBV6-2/TRBV6-3 CASSSGSSNEQFF TGTGCCAGCAGTTCGGGGTCCTCGAATGAGCAGTTCTTC
TRBD1 TRBJ1-1 few TRBV10-3 CAISPRAGRGAMNTEAFF TGTGCCATCAGTCCGCGTGCGGGCAGGGGGGCTATGAACACTGAAGCTTTCTTT
. TRBJ2-7 few TRBV5-6 CASSLVSWGFGNYEQYF TGTGCCAGCAGCTTGGTGTCGTGGGGGTTCGGGAACTACGAGCAGTACTTC
. TRBJ2-1 medium-sized TRBV24-1 CATSDPTDAGGEQFF TGTGCCACCAGTGATCCGACGGACGCCGGGGGTGAGCAGTTCTTC
TRBD1 TRBJ1-6 few TRBV4-2 CASSRFGTASPLHF TGTGCCAGCAGCCGATTCGGGACAGCTTCACCCCTCCACTTT
TRBD2 TRBJ2-5 many TRBV7-2 CASSLYGEGETQYF TGTGCCAGCAGCTTGTATGGGGAGGGGGAGACCCAGTACTTC
. TRBJ2-7 many TRBV4-1 CASSQEAGVPANEQYF TGCGCCAGCAGCCAAGAAGCCGGAGTCCCCGCCAACGAGCAGTACTTC
. TRBJ2-7 . TRBV4-1 CASSQGGDEQYF TGCGCCAGCAGCCAAGGGGGGGACGAGCAGTACTTC
. TRBJ1-2 few TRBV5-4 CASSNRDQDYGYTF TGTGCCAGCAGCAACCGGGACCAGGACTATGGCTACACCTTC
TRBD2 TRBJ2-5 . TRBV25-1 CASSNAGVETSGVSKETQYF TGTGCCAGCAGTAACGCGGGGGTAGAAACTAGCGGGGTCTCCAAAGAGACCCAGTACTTC
TRBD1 TRBJ1-2 few TRBV2 CASSDRGLSYTF TGTGCCAGCAGTGACAGGGGGCTGAGCTACACCTTC
. TRBJ1-1 . TRBV27 CASSLGYGKVTEAFF TGTGCCAGCAGTTTAGGATACGGGAAGGTCACTGAAGCTTTCTTT